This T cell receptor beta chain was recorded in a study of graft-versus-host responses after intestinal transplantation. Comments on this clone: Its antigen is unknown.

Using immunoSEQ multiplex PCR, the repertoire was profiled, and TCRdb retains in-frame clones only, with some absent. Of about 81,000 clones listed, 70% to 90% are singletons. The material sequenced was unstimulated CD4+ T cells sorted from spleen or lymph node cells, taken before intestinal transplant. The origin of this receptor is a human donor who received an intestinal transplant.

The CDR3, as DNA: TGTGCCTGGGGGGAAGCAGGGCCCCCCAGACAGCCCCAGCATTTT. Translation: CAWGEAGPPRQPQHF. The V gene is TRBV30, the J gene TRBJ1-5, with D perhaps TRBD1 (5 bases). Germline lookup yields CDR1 GTSNPN and CDR2 SVGIG (reference sequence). The V end lost 5 bases, the J end lost 7 bases, and 21 bases lay between the germline ends. The CDR3 spans 15 residues. The whole variable domain, remainder taken from reference TRBV30 and TRBJ1-5, is SQTIHQWPATLVQPVGSPLSLECTVEGTSNPNLYWYRQAAGRGLQLLFYSVGIGQISSEVPQNLSASRPQDRQFILSSKKLLLSDSGFYLCAWGEAGPPRQPQHFGDGTRLSIL.